This entry describes one TCR beta chain. The data originate from a study of CXCR3-negative and CXCR3-positive naive CD8 T cells. Preparation of TRB cDNA libraries relied on 5' RACE carrying UMI labels. Following a re-call of the 5' RACE reads, TCRdb has one entry per CDR3 protein and lacks DNA. The sample data list 38,000 or so distinct CDR3 sequences. CDR1 is SGHTA, CDR2 FQGNSA, per germline. The CDR3 sequence is 16 residues long. Sequencing was carried out using naive CXCR3- CD8+ T cells from blood. Subset described: CD45RO-CCR7+CD27+CD95- naive CD8+ T cells lacking CXCR3 (TNR3-). The chain uses TRBV7-2 and TRBJ2-3; TCRdb gives TRBD2 as the D gene, but with no DNA this cannot be confirmed. The origin of this receptor is a human donor in good health. Some clones in this sample may be carry-over from other donors' samples. CDR3 amino acids: CASSLDIADLTDTQYF.